This TCR beta chain was sequenced during a study of cytomegalovirus exposure and HLA in healthy donors. Only in-frame clones appear in the TCRdb table, and some are missing; sequencing was by immunoSEQ multiplex PCR. The repertoire holds 140,000 to 150,000 clones, with approximately 90% as singletons. CDR1 and CDR2 from the germline V gene are SGHRS and YFSETQ. Trimming removed 1 base at V and 3 bases at J, with 8 bases between. CDR3 size: 14 residues. General study results and limits: Whilst most TCR sequences proved rare, a subset of public TCRs occurred across many donors. The authors enumerated under 200 TCR beta chains as linked to cytomegalovirus.

In regard to this clone: The antigen remains unidentified.

Sequenced sample: PBMCs. The chain links TRBV5-1 to TRBJ2-1, with no clear D. This clonotype was obtained from a man in his late teens or twenties in good health and CMV-seropositive. CDR3 loop: CASSLNEIYNEQFF. In DNA, the CDR3 is TGCGCCAGCAGCTTGAACGAGATCTACAATGAGCAGTTCTTC.